This T cell receptor (beta chain) was observed in a study of blood T cell repertoires in COVID-19. Study context: Some COVID-19 samples were acute and others convalescent; all came from the United States, Italy and Spain. The cDNA or gDNA used as material had been derived from T cells, B-cell-depleted T cells, or PBMCs.

In the study's own analysis: From reference gene primer amplification, estimates of nucleated cell counts were derived. The method was immunoSEQ multiplex PCR; TCRdb's version includes in-frame clones alone and lacks a portion of them. V, J and clone size derive from that table, while D and trimming were established from the DNA sequence. Here the sample spans roughly 150,000 clones, 85% to 90% being singletons. CDR1 is ENHRY, CDR2 SYGVKD, per germline. The CDR3 is 16 residues long. V was pared by 3 bases and J by 2 bases, with 15 bases between. Input material: peripheral blood. The TCR sequence derives from a human donor in a cohort sampled during active COVID-19. The chain uses TRBV10-3 and TRBJ2-3, with D maybe TRBD2 (7 bases). The chain's CDR3 is CAISEMGGAPTDTQYF. CDR3 nucleotides: TGTGCCATCAGTGAAATGGGGGGGGCCCCCACAGATACGCAGTATTTT.